This TCR beta chain was profiled in a study of shared clonotypes between healthy human individuals. Notes on the study in general: An effect of sequencing depth on clonotype sharing among donors was expected. A few donors had around 5.5% of their naive CD4 clonotypes in common.

The table came from immunoSEQ multiplex PCR; TCRdb's copy has only in-frame clones and leaves some out. The sample gives about 2 million clones, about 95% of which show up once; 0.9% to 1.5% is in the top ten. Worth noting for this clone: Its target is unknown. Different DNA sequences within this sample yield the same CDR3.

Naive CD8 cells were CD45RO-negative, positively selected for CCR7, excluding terminally differentiated effector memory CD45RA+ cells. This CDR3 is 12 amino acids long. CDR1 is SGHAT and CDR2 is FQNNGV in the germline V gene. V was pared by 5 bases and J by 4 bases, with 9 bases between. The sequencing sample was made of naive CD8+ T cells sorted from blood. The J gene is TRBJ2-7, the V gene TRBV11-2; perhaps TRBD1 as D (6 bases). This sequence originates from a man aged 18 to 29 in good health. The CDR3 bases are TGTGCCAGCAGCCCGGACAGTTACGAGCAGTACTTC. It is translated as CASSPDSYEQYF.